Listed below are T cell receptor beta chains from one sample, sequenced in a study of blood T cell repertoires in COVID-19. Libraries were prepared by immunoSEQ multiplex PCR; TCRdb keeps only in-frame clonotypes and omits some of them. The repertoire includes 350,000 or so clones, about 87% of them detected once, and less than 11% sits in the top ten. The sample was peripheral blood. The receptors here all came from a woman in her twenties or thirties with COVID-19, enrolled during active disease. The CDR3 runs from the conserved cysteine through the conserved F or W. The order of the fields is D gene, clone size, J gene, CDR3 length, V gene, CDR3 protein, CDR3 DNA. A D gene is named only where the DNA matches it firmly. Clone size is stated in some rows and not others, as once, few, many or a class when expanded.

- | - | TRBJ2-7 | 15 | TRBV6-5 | CASSYSWTETYEQYF | TGTGCCAGCAGTTACTCATGGACAGAGACCTACGAGCAGTACTTC
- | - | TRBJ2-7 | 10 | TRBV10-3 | CAISYEEQYF | TGTGCCATTTCCTATGAGGAGCAGTACTTC
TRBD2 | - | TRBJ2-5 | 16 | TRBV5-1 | CASSSGTSGSAETQYF | TGCGCCAGCAGCTCCGGGACTAGCGGGAGTGCAGAGACCCAGTACTTC
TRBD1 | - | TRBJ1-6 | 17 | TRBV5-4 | CASSAVQGEGYNSPLHF | TGTGCCAGCAGCGCAGTACAGGGGGAGGGCTATAATTCACCCCTCCACTTT
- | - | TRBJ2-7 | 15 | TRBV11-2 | CASSLVGQLTYEQYF | TGTGCCAGCAGCTTAGTTGGGCAGCTCACCTACGAGCAGTACTTC
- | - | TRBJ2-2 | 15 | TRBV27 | CASRSQGLSTGELFF | TGTGCCAGCAGGTCCCAGGGTCTCTCCACCGGGGAGCTGTTTTTT
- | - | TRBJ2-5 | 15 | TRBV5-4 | CASSEEGGPGETQYF | TGTGCCAGCAGCGAGGAGGGGGGGCCGGGGGAGACCCAGTACTTC
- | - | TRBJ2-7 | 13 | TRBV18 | CASSPPGPTEQYF | TGTGCCAGCTCACCACCGGGCCCGACCGAGCAGTACTTC
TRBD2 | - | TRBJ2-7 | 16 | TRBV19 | CASSTTRTRGGYEQYF | TGTGCCAGTAGTACAACCCGGACTAGGGGCGGGTACGAGCAGTACTTC
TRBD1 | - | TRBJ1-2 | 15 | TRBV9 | CASSEGTGDFYGYTF | TGTGCCAGCAGCGAGGGGACAGGGGATTTCTATGGCTACACCTTC
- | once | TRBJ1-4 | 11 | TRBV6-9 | CASSLQVDLFF | TGTGCCAGCAGTCTACAGGTTGATCTGTTTTTT
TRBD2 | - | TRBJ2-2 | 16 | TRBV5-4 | CASSLRLAGGTGELFF | TGTGCCAGCAGCTTACGACTAGCGGGGGGCACCGGGGAGCTGTTTTTT
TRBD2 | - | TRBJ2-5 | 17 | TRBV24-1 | CATSEAGTSGLQETQYF | TGTGCCACCAGTGAAGCCGGGACTAGCGGTCTCCAAGAGACCCAGTACTTC
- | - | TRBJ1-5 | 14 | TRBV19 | CASSMGRPNQPQHF | TGTGCCAGTAGTATGGGCAGACCAAATCAGCCCCAGCATTTT
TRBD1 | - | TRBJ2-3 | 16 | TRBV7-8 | CASSKPTGTPTDTQYF | TGTGCCAGCAGCAAACCGACAGGGACACCCACAGATACGCAGTATTTT
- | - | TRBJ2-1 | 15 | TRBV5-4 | CASSLEAASYNEQFF | TGTGCCAGCAGCCTGGAGGCGGCCTCCTACAATGAGCAGTTCTTC
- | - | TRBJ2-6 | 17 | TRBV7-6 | CASSLEQGGTGANVLTF | TGTGCCAGCAGCTTAGAGCAGGGTGGTACTGGGGCCAACGTCCTGACTTTC
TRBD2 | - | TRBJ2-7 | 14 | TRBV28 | CASSIAGGYYEQYF | TGTGCCAGCTCGATAGCGGGCGGATACTACGAGCAGTACTTC
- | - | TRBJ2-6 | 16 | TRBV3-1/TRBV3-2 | CASSQDMAAGANVLTF | TGTGCCAGCAGCCAAGATATGGCAGCTGGGGCCAACGTCCTGACTTTC
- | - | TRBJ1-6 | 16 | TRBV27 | CASSPLPGRGNSPLHF | TGTGCCAGCAGCCCCTTACCCGGGAGAGGGAATTCACCCCTCCACTTT
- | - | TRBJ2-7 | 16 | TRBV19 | CASSRTSADRIYEQYF | TGTGCCAGTAGTAGAACTAGTGCCGATAGAATCTACGAGCAGTACTTC
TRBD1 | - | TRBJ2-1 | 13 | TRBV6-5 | CASSADRGGKQFF | TGTGCCAGCAGCGCCGACAGGGGGGGTAAGCAGTTCTTC
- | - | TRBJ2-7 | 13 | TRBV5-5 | CASSRQLFYEQYF | TGTGCCAGCAGCCGACAGTTATTCTACGAGCAGTACTTC
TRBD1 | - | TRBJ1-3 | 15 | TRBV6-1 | CASSEVRGPGNTIYF | TGTGCCAGCAGTGAAGTGAGGGGGCCCGGAAACACCATATATTTT
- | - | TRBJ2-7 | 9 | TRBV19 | CASVDEQYF | TGTGCCAGCGTCGACGAGCAGTACTTC
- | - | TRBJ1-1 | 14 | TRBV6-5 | CASSYEWQFTEAFF | TGTGCCAGCAGTTACGAATGGCAGTTCACTGAAGCTTTCTTT
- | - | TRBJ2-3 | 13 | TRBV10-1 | CASSESVQGTQYF | TGCGCCAGCAGTGAGTCGGTCCAGGGTACGCAGTATTTT
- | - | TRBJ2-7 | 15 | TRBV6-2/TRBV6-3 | CASSSATRFTYEQYF | TGTGCCAGCAGTTCAGCGACTAGGTTCACCTACGAGCAGTACTTC
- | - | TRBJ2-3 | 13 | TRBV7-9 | CASIQGGADTQYF | TGTGCCAGCATCCAGGGGGGTGCAGATACGCAGTATTTT
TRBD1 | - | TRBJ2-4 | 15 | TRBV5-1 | CASSLDRGRLNIQYF | TGCGCCAGCAGCTTGGACAGGGGGCGCCTGAACATTCAGTACTTC
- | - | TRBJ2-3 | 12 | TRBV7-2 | CASSSITDTQYF | TGTGCCAGCAGCTCCATCACAGATACGCAGTATTTT
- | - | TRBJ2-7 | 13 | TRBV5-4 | CASSRDQAGEQYF | TGTGCCAGCAGCCGGGACCAGGCGGGGGAGCAGTACTTC
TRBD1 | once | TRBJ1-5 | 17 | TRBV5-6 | CASSSRWTGNSNQPQHF | TGTGCCAGCAGCTCCCGATGGACAGGTAATAGCAATCAGCCCCAGCATTTT
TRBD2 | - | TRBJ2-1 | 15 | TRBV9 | CASSSGVSWSNEQFF | TGTGCCAGCAGCAGCGGGGTGAGTTGGAGCAATGAGCAGTTCTTC
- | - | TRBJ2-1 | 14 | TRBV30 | CAWREGSSYNEQFF | TGTGCCTGGAGGGAGGGGAGCTCCTACAATGAGCAGTTCTTC
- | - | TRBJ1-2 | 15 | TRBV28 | CASSGASGSNYGYTF | TGTGCCAGCAGTGGAGCGTCGGGGAGTAACTATGGCTACACCTTC
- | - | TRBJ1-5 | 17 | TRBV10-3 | CAISDGLGGPENQPQHF | TGTGCCATCAGTGACGGGTTGGGGGGGCCCGAAAATCAGCCCCAGCATTTT
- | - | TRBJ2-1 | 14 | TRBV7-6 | CASSLNTQGNEQFF | TGTGCCAGCAGCTTAAATACTCAGGGAAATGAGCAGTTCTTC
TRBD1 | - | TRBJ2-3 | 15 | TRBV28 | CASSYLRQGSDTQYF | TGTGCCAGCAGTTACTTAAGACAGGGGTCAGATACGCAGTATTTT
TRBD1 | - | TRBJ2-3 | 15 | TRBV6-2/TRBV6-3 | CASSPDRTSTDTQYF | TGTGCCAGCAGTCCGGACAGGACCAGCACAGATACGCAGTATTTT
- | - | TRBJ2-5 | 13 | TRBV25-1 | CASSEFREETQYF | TGTGCCAGCAGTGAATTCCGGGAAGAGACCCAGTACTTC
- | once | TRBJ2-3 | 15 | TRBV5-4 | CASSLSTRAEDTQYF | TGTGCCAGCAGCTTGTCGACCAGGGCGGAAGATACGCAGTATTTT
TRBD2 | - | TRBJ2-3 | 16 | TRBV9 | CASSGGRGAVIDTQYF | TGTGCCAGCAGCGGGGGGCGGGGGGCCGTGATAGATACGCAGTATTTT
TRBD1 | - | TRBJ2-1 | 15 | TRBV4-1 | CASSQETGGYNEQFF | TGCGCCAGCAGCCAAGAGACAGGGGGTTACAATGAGCAGTTCTTC
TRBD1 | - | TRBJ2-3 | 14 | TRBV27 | CASSLGQGVDTQYF | TGTGCCAGCAGTTTAGGGCAGGGGGTGGATACGCAGTATTTT
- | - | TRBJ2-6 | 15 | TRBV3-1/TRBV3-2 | CASSQPESGANVLTF | TGTGCCAGCAGCCAACCAGAATCTGGGGCCAACGTCCTGACTTTC
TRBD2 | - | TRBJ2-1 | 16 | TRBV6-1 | CASSGPTSGRSGEQFF | TGTGCCAGCAGTGGCCCGACTAGCGGGAGATCCGGTGAGCAGTTCTTC
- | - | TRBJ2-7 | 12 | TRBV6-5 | CASSRGSGEQYF | TGTGCCAGCAGTAGAGGGAGTGGCGAGCAGTACTTC
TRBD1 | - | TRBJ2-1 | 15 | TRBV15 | CATSQVGQIYNEQFF | TGTGCCACCTCTCAGGTGGGACAGATATACAATGAGCAGTTCTTC
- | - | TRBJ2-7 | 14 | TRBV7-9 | CASSFGEGGYEQYF | TGTGCCAGCAGCTTCGGGGAAGGAGGGTACGAGCAGTACTTC
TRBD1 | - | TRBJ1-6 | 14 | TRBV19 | CASSIDRGNSPLHF | TGTGCCAGTAGTATTGACAGGGGGAATTCACCCCTCCACTTT
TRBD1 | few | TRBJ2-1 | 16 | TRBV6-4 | CASSAYPGQGYNEQFF | TGTGCCAGCAGTGCATACCCGGGACAGGGGTACAATGAGCAGTTCTTC
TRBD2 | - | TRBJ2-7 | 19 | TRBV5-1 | CASSFTSPGTSGNSYEQYF | TGCGCCAGCAGCTTTACCAGTCCCGGGACTAGCGGGAATTCCTACGAGCAGTACTTC
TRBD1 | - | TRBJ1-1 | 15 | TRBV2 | CARLVGQGASPEAFF | TGTGCCAGACTAGTGGGACAGGGGGCCTCCCCTGAAGCTTTCTTT
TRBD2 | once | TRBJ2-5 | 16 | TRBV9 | CASSVNTGGLQETQYF | TGTGCCAGCAGCGTGAATACGGGAGGGTTACAAGAGACCCAGTACTTC
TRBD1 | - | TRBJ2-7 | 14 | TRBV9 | CASSVTGASYEQYF | TGTGCCAGCAGCGTGACAGGGGCTTCCTACGAGCAGTACTTC
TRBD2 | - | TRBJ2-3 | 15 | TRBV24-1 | CATSAPSGVTDTQYF | TGTGCCACCAGTGCCCCCAGCGGGGTTACAGATACGCAGTATTTT
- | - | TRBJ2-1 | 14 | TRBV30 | CAWRNFRDYNEQFF | TGTGCCTGGAGGAATTTCAGGGACTACAATGAGCAGTTCTTC
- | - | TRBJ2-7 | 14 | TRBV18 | CASSPGPTTREQYF | TGTGCCAGCTCACCGGGTCCTACTACACGGGAGCAGTACTTC